The present entry profiles one T cell receptor (beta chain) with its context. Here immunoSEQ multiplex PCR was the method, and the copy in TCRdb shows in-frame clones only, minus some. The sample carries 150,000 or so clones, about 90% recorded once. This record belongs to a study of T cell responses to AZD1222 COVID-19 vaccine. Looked up from germline, CDR1 is SGDLS and CDR2 is YYNGEE. CDR3 length: 15 residues. Trimming shortened V by 0 bases and J by 3 bases, and 12 bases separated the two germline ends. The source is an adult in good health. The V gene is TRBV9, the J gene TRBJ1-1; D unclear. The sample consisted of peripheral blood, taken on day 0 of MenACWY control vaccination. The CDR3 DNA reads TGTGCCAGCAGCGTAGGGAGAAGGGAGGACACTGAAGCTTTCTTT. Translating gives CASSVGRREDTEAFF.